This paragraph reports one TCR beta chain. Its antigen remains unknown. Profiling relied on immunoSEQ multiplex PCR, and the TCRdb table lists in-frame clones only, not all of them. The data show about 120,000 clones, about 87% seen once. The sample originates from a study of T cell responses to AZD1222 COVID-19 vaccine. The ends were cut back, 0 bases at V and 4 bases at J, with 12 bases in the middle. CDR3 length: 15 amino acids. The V gene's germline CDR1 is SGHTA and CDR2 FQGNSA. The study's findings and limits: Seropositive status at baseline applied to only a handful of AZD1222 recipients. Spike-specific TCR breadth and depth rose after two AZD1222 doses.

This sequence joins TRBV7-2 and TRBJ1-2, with D unresolved. The specimen comprised peripheral blood, sampled on day 0 of AZD1222 vaccination. This TCR was recovered from an adult in good health. This CDR3 is CASSLARRRTYGYTF. The CDR3 coding sequence is TGTGCCAGCAGCTTAGCCCGCAGACGAACCTATGGCTACACCTTC.